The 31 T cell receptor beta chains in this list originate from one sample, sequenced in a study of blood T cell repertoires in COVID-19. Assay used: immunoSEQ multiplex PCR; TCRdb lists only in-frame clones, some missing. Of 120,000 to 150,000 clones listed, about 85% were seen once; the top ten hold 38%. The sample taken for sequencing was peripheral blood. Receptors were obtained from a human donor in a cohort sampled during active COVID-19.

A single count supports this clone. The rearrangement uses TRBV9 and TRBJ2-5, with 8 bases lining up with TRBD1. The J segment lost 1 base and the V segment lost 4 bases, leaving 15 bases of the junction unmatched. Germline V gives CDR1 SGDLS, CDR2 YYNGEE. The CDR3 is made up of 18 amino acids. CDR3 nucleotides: TGTGCCAGCAGCCTTCAGGGACAGGACCGTAGCGGCCAAGAGACCCAGTACTTC. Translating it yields CASSLQGQDRSGQETQYF.

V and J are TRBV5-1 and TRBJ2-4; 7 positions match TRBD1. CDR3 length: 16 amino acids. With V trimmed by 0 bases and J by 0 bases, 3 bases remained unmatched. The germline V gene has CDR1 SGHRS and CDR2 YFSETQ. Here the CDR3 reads CASSLEGGLAKNIQYF. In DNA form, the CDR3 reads TGCGCCAGCAGCTTGGAAGGGGGCTTAGCCAAAAACATTCAGTACTTC.

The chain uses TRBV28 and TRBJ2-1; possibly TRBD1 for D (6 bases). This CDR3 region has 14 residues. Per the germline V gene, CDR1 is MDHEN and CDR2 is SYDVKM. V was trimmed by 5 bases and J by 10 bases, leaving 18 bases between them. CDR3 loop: CASSQNSHRAEQFF. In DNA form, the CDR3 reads TGTGCCAGCAGTCAAAATTCCCACAGGGCCGAGCAGTTCTTC. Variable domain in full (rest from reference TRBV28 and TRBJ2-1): DVKVTQSSRYLVKRTGEKVFLECVQDMDHENMFWYRQDPGLGLRLIYFSYDVKMKEKGDIPEGYSVSREKKERFSLILESASTNQTSMYLCASSQNSHRAEQFFGPGTRLTVL.

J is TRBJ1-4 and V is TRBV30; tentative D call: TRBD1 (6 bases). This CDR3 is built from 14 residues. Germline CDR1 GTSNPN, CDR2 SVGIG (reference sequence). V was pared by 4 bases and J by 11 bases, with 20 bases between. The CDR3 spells CAWNPGKGQGKLFF. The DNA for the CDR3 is TGTGCCTGGAACCCCGGGAAGGGCCAGGGGAAACTGTTTTTT.

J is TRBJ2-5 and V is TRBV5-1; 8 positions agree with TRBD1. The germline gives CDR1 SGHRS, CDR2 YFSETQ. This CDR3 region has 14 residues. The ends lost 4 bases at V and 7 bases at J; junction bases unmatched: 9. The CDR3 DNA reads TGCGCCAGCAGCCCCGGACAGGGTGGGCGGACCCAGTACTTC. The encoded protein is CASSPGQGGRTQYF.

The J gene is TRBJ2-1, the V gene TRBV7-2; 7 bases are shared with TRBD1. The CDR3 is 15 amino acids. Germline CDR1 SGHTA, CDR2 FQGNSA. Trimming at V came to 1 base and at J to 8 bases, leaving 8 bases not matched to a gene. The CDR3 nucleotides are TGTGCCAGCAGCTTAGGACAGGGAAGGATTCATGAGCAGTTCTTC. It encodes CASSLGQGRIHEQFF.

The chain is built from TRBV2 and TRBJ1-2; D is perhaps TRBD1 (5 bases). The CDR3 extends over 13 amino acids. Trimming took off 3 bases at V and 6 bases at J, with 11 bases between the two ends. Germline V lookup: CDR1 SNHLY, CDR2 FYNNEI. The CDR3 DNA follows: TGTGCCAGCAGTGAGCAGGGCTCCCATGGCTACACCTTC. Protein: CASSEQGSHGYTF. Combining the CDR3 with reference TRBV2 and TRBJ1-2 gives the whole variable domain EPEVTQTPSHQVTQMGQEVILRCVPISNHLYFYWYRQILGQKVEFLVSFYNNEISEKSEIFDDQFSVERPDGSNFTLKIRSTKLEDSAMYFCASSEQGSHGYTFGSGTRLTVV.

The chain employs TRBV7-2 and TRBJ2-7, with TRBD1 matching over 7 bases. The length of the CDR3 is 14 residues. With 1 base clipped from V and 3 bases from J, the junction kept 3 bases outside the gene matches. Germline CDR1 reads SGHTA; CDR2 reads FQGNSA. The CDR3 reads CASSLGGQLYEQYF. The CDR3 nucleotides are TGTGCCAGCAGCTTAGGGGGACAGCTCTACGAGCAGTACTTC.

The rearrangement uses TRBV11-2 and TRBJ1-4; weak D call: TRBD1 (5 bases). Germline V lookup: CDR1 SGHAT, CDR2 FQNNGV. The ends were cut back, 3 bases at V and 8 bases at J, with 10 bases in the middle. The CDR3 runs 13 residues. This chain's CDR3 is CASSFGRGEKLFF. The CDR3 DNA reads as TGTGCCAGCAGCTTTGGTCGGGGGGAAAAACTGTTTTTT.

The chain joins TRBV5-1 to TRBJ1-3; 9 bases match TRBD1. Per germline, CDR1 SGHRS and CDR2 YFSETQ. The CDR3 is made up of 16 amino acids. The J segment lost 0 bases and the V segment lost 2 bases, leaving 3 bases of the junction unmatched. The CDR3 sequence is CASSFSTGGSGNTIYF. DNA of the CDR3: TGCGCCAGCAGCTTTTCGACAGGGGGCTCTGGAAACACCATATATTTT.

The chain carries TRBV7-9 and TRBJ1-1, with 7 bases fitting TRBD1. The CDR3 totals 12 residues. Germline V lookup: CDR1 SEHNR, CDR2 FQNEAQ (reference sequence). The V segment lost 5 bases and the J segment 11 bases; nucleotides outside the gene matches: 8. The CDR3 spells CASSTETGFAFF. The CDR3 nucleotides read TGTGCCAGCAGCACCGAGACAGGGTTCGCTTTCTTT.

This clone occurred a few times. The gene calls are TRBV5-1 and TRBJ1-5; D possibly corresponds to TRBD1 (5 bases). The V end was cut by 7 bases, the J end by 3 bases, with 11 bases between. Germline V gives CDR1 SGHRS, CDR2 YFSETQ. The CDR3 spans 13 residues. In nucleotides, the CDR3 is TGCGCCAGCGGCCAGGGCCCCAATCAGCCCCAGCATTTT. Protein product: CASGQGPNQPQHF. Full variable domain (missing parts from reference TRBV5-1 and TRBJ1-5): KAGVTQTPRYLIKTRGQQVTLSCSPISGHRSVSWYQQTPGQGLQFLFEYFSETQRNKGNFPGRFSGRQFSNSRSEMNVSTLELGDSALYLCASGQGPNQPQHFGDGTRLSIL.

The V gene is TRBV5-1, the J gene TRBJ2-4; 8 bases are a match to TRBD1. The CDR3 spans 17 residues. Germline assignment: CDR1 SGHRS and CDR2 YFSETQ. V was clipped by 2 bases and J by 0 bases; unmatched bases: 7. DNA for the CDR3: TGCGCCAGCAGCTTTGACAGGGGCTTCCTAGCCAAAAACATTCAGTACTTC. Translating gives CASSFDRGFLAKNIQYF.

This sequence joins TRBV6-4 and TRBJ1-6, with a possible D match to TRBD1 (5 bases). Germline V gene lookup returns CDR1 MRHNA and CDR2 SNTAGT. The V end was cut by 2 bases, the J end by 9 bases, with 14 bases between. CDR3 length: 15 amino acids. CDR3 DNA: TGTGCCAGCAGTGACGTCGGGGGGGAAGGTTCACCCCTCCACTTT. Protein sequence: CASSDVGGEGSPLHF.

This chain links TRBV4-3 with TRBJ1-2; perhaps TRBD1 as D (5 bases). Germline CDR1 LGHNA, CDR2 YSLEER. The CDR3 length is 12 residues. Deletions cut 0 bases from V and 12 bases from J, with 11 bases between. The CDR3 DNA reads TGCGCCAGCAGCCAAGATGGGGCGTTGAACACCTTC. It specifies CASSQDGALNTF.

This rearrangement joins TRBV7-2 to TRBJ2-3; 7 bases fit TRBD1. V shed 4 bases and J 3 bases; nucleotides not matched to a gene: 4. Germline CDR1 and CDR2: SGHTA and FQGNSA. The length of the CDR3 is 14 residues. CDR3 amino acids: CASSYRGVTDTQYF. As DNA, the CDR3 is TGTGCCAGCAGCTACAGGGGTGTAACAGATACGCAGTATTTT.

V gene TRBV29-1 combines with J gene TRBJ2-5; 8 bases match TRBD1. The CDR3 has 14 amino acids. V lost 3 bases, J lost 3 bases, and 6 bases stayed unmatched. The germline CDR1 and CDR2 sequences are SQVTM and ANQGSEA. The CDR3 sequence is CSVEPGQGEETQYF. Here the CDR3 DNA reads TGCAGCGTTGAGCCCGGACAGGGAGAAGAGACCCAGTACTTC. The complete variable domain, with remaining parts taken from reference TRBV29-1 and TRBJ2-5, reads SAVISQKPSRDICQRGTSLTIQCQVDSQVTMMFWYRQQPGQSLTLIATANQGSEATYESGFVIDKFPISRPNLTFSTLTVSNMSPEDSSIYLCSVEPGQGEETQYFGPGTRLLVL.

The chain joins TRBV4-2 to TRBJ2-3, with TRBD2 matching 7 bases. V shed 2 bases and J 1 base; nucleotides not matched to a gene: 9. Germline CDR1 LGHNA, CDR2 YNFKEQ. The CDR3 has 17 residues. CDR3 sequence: CASSQNPPTSGTDTQYF. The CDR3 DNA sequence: TGTGCCAGCAGCCAAAACCCCCCCACTAGCGGCACAGATACGCAGTATTTT.

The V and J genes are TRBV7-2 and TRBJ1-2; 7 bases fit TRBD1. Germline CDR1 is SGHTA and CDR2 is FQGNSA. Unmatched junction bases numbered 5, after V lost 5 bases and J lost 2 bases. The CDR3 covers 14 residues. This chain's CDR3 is CASSEMTGNYGYTF. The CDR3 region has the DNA TGTGCCAGCAGCGAAATGACAGGGAACTATGGCTACACCTTC.

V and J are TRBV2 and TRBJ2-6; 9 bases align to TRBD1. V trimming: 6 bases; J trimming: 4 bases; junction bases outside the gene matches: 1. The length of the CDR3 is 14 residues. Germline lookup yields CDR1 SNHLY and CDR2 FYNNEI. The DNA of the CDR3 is TGTGCCAGCAGGGGACAGGGAGGGGCCAACGTCCTGACTTTC. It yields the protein CASRGQGGANVLTF.

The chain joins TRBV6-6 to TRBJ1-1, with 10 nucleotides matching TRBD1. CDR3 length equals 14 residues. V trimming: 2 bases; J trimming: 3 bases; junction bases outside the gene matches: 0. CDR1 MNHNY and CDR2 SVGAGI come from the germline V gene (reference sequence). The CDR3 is CASSYGQGDTEAFF. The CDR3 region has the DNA TGTGCCAGCAGTTACGGACAGGGGGACACTGAAGCTTTCTTT.

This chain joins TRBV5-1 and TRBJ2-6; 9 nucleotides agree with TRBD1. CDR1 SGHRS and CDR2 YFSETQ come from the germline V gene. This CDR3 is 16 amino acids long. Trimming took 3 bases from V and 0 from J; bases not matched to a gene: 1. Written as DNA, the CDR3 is TGCGCCAGCAGCTGGGGACAGGGCTCTGGGGCCAACGTCCTGACTTTC. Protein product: CASSWGQGSGANVLTF.

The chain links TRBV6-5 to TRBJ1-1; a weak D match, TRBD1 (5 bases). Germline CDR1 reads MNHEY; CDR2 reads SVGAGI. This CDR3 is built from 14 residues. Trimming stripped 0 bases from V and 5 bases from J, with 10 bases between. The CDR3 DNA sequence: TGTGCCAGCAGTTACTCGTGGGGGGAAACTGAAGCTTTCTTT. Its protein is CASSYSWGETEAFF.

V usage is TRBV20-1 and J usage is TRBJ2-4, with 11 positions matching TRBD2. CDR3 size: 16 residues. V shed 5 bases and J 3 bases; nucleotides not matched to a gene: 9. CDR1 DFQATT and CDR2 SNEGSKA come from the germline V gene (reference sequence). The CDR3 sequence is CSAGETSGGGKNIQYF. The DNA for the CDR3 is TGCAGTGCTGGTGAAACTAGCGGGGGAGGCAAAAACATTCAGTACTTC.

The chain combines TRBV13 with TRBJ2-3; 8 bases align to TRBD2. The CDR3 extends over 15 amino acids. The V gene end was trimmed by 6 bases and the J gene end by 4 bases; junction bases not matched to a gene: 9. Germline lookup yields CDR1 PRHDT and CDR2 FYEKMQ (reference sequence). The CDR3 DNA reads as TGTGCCAGCAGGCGAACGGGGGGGCAGGCAGATACGCAGTATTTT. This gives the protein CASRRTGGQADTQYF.

The CDR3 loop reads CASRGQVPSGNTIYF. The CDR3 bases are TGTGCCAGCAGGGGCCAAGTACCCTCTGGAAACACCATATATTTT. This chain links TRBV28 with TRBJ1-3; D uncertain. From germline, CDR1 is MDHEN and CDR2 SYDVKM. The V end lost 6 bases, the J end lost 0 bases, and 12 bases lay between the germline ends. CDR3 length equals 15 residues.

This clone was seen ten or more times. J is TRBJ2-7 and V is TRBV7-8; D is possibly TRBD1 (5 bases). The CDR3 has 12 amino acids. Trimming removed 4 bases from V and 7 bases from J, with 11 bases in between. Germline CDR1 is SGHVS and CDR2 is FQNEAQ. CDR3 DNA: TGTGCCAGCAGCTCCGTGGGGCAGGAGCAGTACTTC. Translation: CASSSVGQEQYF. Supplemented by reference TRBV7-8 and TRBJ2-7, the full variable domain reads GAGVSQSPRYKVAKRGQDVALRCDPISGHVSLFWYQQALGQGPEFLTYFQNEAQLDKSGLPSDRFFAERPEGSVSTLKIQRTQQEDSAVYLCASSSVGQEQYFGPGTRLTVT.

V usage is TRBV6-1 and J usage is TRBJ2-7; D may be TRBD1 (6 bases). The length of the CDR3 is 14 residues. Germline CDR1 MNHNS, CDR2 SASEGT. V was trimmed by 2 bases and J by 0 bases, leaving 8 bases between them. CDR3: CASSEQGSSYEQYF. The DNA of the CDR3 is TGTGCCAGCAGTGAACAGGGGAGCTCCTACGAGCAGTACTTC.

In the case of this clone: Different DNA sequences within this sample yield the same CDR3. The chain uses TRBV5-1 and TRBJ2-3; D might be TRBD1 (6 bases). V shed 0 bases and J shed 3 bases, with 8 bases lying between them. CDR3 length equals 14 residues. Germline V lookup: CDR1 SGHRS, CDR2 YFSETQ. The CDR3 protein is CASSLGGPTDTQYF. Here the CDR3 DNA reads TGCGCCAGCAGCTTGGGGGGGCCAACAGATACGCAGTATTTT.

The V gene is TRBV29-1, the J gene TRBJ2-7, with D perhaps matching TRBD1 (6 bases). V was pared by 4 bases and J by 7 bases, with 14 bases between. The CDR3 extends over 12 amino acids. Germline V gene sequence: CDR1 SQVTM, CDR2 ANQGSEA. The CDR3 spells CSVVGRGEEQYF. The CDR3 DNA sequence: TGCAGCGTTGTAGGCAGGGGAGAAGAGCAGTACTTC.

The CDR3, as DNA: TGTGCCAGCTCACCAAACAGGAACACTGAAGCTTTCTTT. It is translated as CASSPNRNTEAFF. The chain is built from TRBV18 and TRBJ1-1; D is undetermined. This CDR3 contains 13 residues. V shed 2 bases and J shed 1 base, with 5 bases lying between them. Germline V gives CDR1 KGHSH, CDR2 LQKENI.